These 32 T cell receptor beta chains share one sample of origin, sequenced in a study of blood T cells in healthy people across ages. For the second PCR, which ran for roughly 6 to 12 cycles, a sample-barcoded 5' primer and a J-beta primer mix were used. In TCRdb, the 5' RACE reads were re-called with MiXCR into one record per CDR3 protein. The profile shows approximately 810,000 distinct CDR3 sequences, more than 25% of them singletons. Specimen: blood. All receptors derive from a woman older than 75 in good health.

This clonotype occurred a few times. CDR3 residues: CASSAELTHGTEAFF. The CDR3 DNA is TGTGCCAGCTCAGCCGAACTCACCCATGGCACTGAAGCTTTCTTT. The gene calls are TRBV18 and TRBJ1-1; D unclear. Germline V gene data show CDR1 as KGHSH and CDR2 as LQKENI. V dropped 5 bases and J dropped 4 bases, with 17 bases sitting between them. The CDR3 is 15 amino acids.

This clonotype has a handful of counts. Sequence at one end of the junction differs from germline and may be a read error. V gene TRBV10-2 combines with J gene TRBJ2-5; TRBD2 matches at 9 bases. The germline V gene has CDR1 WSHSY and CDR2 SAAADI. The CDR3 covers 15 residues. CDR3 nucleotides: TGCGCCAGCAGCGGCAATAGGGCTAGCGGGGAGACCCGGTACTTC. Translation gives CASSGNRASGETRYF.

Remarks on this clonotype: A read error may be the cause here, since a much bigger clone is one base away. The gene calls are TRBV12-3 or TRBV12-4 and TRBJ2-1; the match to TRBD2 covers 9 bases. The CDR3 has 14 amino acids. The CDR3 region has the DNA TGTGCCAGCAGTTTAAGCGGGGGGTTAAATGAGCAGTGCTTC. Its protein product is CASSLSGGLNEQCF.

V gene TRBV2 combines with J gene TRBJ2-1; 7 nucleotides match TRBD2. The germline CDR1 and CDR2 sequences are SNHLY and FYNNEI. The CDR3 length is 14 residues. J lost 8 bases, V lost 8 bases, and 12 bases had no gene match. CDR3 nucleotides: TGTGCCAGCGGTCACGCCCGGGGGAGGGATGAGCAGTTCTTC. This encodes CASGHARGRDEQFF.

This clonotype was seen only a few times. A much more abundant neighbour one base away suggests this may be a read error. This chain connects TRBV2 to TRBJ2-6; D assignment may be TRBD1 or TRBD2 (5 bases each). CDR3 length: 15 amino acids. Germline V lookup: CDR1 SNHLY, CDR2 FYNNEI. The CDR3 DNA is TGTGCCCAGTCCCGGGGATCCTCTGGGGCCGACGTCCTGACTTTC. This translates into CAQSRGSSGADVLTF.

The sample holds many counts of this clonotype. One end of the junction does not line up with germline, which may come from a read error. This chain uses TRBV11-2 with TRBJ2-5; TRBD2 agrees at 12 bases. CDR3 size: 15 residues. CDR1 is SGHAT and CDR2 is FQNNGV in the germline V gene. This chain's CDR3 is CASSLEGLAGETQYF. CDR3 DNA: TGCGCCAGCAGCTTGGAAGGACTAGCGGGGGAGACCCAGTACTTC.

In its sample, this clonotype was seen many times. The chain carries TRBV29-1 and TRBJ2-1, with D hard to call. The length of the CDR3 is 16 residues. Looked up from germline, CDR1 is SQVTM and CDR2 is ANQGSEA. V lost 3 bases and J 0 bases, leaving 15 bases between the germline ends. The DNA for the CDR3 is TGCAGCGTTGATTCCTCACAAAGAAGCTCCTACAATGAGCAGTTCTTC. Amino acids: CSVDSSQRSSYNEQFF.

This clonotype was seen a few times. V and J are TRBV6-1 and TRBJ1-6, with a tentative D call TRBD1 (5 bases). Germline assignment: CDR1 MNHNS and CDR2 SASEGT. CDR3 length: 16 residues. Trimming cost V 7 bases and J 9 bases, with 22 bases left between them. Here the CDR3 reads CASNPRLEGASSPLHF. CDR3 bases: TGTGCCAGCAACCCAAGGCTAGAAGGGGCAAGTTCACCCCTCCACTTT.

A remark on this clonotype: Likely a read error: the CDR3 ends without its conserved phenylalanine or tryptophan. V gene TRBV5-1 combines with J gene TRBJ2-4, with D maybe TRBD2 (5 bases). The closer fit of TRBJ2-7 to the DNA end suggests the J call may be wrong. This CDR3 is 14 amino acids long. Germline CDR1 reads SGHRS; CDR2 reads YFSETQ. The CDR3 DNA follows: TGCGCCAGCAGCCTGGATAGGAGGCGATACGAGCAGTACTAC. Its protein product is CASSLDRRRYEQYY.

Only a few counts were recorded for this clonotype. The chain employs TRBV6-5 and TRBJ1-6; 9 positions agree with TRBD1. The J segment lost 10 bases and the V segment lost 0 bases, leaving 10 bases of the junction unmatched. The CDR3 is made up of 17 amino acids. CDR1 and CDR2 from the germline V gene are MNHEY and SVGAGI. The CDR3 DNA reads TGTGCCAGCAGTTACTCGAAGCCCGGGACAGGGAACTCACCCCTCCACTTT. Its translation: CASSYSKPGTGNSPLHF.

A note on this clonotype: This clone may be a read error of a much larger clone one base away. The chain is built from TRBV6-6 and TRBJ1-2; a possible D gene is TRBD1 (5 bases). The CDR3 has 13 amino acids. Germline CDR1 is MNHNY and CDR2 is SVGAGI (reference sequence). CDR3 in DNA: TGTACCAGCAGTGGGGCAGGGAACTATGGCTACACCTTC. Protein sequence: CTSSGAGNYGYTF.

The rearrangement links TRBV20-1 to TRBJ2-3, with 11 bases aligning to TRBD2. With V trimmed by 4 bases and J by 6 bases, 12 bases remained unmatched. CDR3 length: 16 amino acids. Germline V gene data show CDR1 as DFQATT and CDR2 as SNEGSKA (reference sequence). This CDR3 is CSATSVSGRAYDTQYF. For the CDR3, the DNA is TGCAGTGCTACCTCCGTTAGCGGGAGGGCCTATGATACGCAGTATTTT.

This clonotype has only a few counts. The genes are TRBV5-6 and TRBJ2-7, with 8 positions matching TRBD1. The ends lost 3 bases at V and 7 bases at J; junction bases unmatched: 12. In germline, CDR1 is SGHDT, CDR2 YYEEEE. CDR3 length: 15 amino acids. The CDR3 region has the DNA TGTGCCAGCAGCTATTCAGGGGGCCAGTGGGGGGAGCAGTACTTC. It is translated as CASSYSGGQWGEQYF.

In regard to this clonotype: A single base separates this from a much larger clone, so it may be a read error. V usage is TRBV6-2 or TRBV6-3 and J usage is TRBJ2-5; unclear D gene. Germline V gene lookup returns CDR1 MNHEY and CDR2 SVGEGT. This CDR3 comprises 13 residues. Trimming cost V 2 bases and J 4 bases, with 8 bases left between them. CDR3 sequence (DNA): TGTGCCAGCAGTTACACCGAGAGAGAGACCCAGTACTTC. The encoded protein is CASSYTERETQYF.

The V and J genes are TRBV12-3 or TRBV12-4 and TRBJ1-1; D gene ambiguous. V was trimmed by 5 bases and J by 10 bases, leaving 11 bases between them. The CDR3 totals 11 residues. CDR3: CASSQTEGAFF. The CDR3 nucleotides are TGTGCCAGCAGTCAGACGGAAGGAGCTTTCTTT.

In the case of this clonotype: This sequence may be a read error, since a much larger clone differs from it by one base. The chain carries TRBV7-9 and TRBJ2-4, with D perhaps given as TRBD1 or TRBD2 (6 bases each). Near its end, the DNA agrees better with TRBJ2-7, so the J call may be wrong. Germline values: CDR1 SEHNR, CDR2 FQNEAQ (reference sequence). This CDR3 spans 14 amino acids. The DNA for the CDR3 is TGTGCCCGCACGCCTGATGGGGGGCTCTACGAGCAGTACTTC. Its translation is CARTPDGGLYEQYF.

This clonotype was observed many times. The chain combines TRBV5-1 with TRBJ2-3, with 8 bases fitting TRBD1. Germline CDR1 is SGHRS and CDR2 is YFSETQ. V dropped 4 bases and J dropped 3; count of bases not matched to a gene: 10. CDR3 length equals 16 residues. The CDR3 protein is CASSPPGGAGTDTQYF. The CDR3 DNA is TGCGCCAGCAGCCCCCCAGGGGGCGCGGGAACAGATACGCAGTATTTT. The full variable domain, in which reference TRBV5-1 and TRBJ2-3 provide the parts outside the CDR3, is KAGVTQTPRYLIKTRGQQVTLSCSPISGHRSVSWYQQTPGQGLQFLFEYFSETQRNKGNFPGRFSGRQFSNSRSEMNVSTLELGDSALYLCASSPPGGAGTDTQYFGPGTRLTVL.

This clonotype has ten or more counts. The chain joins TRBV5-5 to TRBJ2-5; 8 nucleotides line up with TRBD1. Unmatched junction bases numbered 14, after V lost 4 bases and J lost 6 bases. CDR3 length: 16 amino acids. Germline lookup yields CDR1 SGHKS and CDR2 YYEKEE (reference sequence). The CDR3 loop reads CASSALPLQGVQTQYF. The CDR3 DNA reads TGTGCCAGCAGCGCACTTCCGTTACAGGGGGTTCAGACCCAGTACTTC.

The J gene is TRBJ1-1, the V gene TRBV18; possible D gene TRBD1, 5 bases. The CDR3 extends over 15 amino acids. Trimming removed 1 base at V and 0 bases at J, with 9 bases between. Germline-derived CDR1 and CDR2 are KGHSH and LQKENI. The CDR3 sequence is CASSPQGVLNTEAFF. CDR3 nucleotides: TGTGCCAGCTCACCACAAGGGGTCTTGAACACTGAAGCTTTCTTT.

This clonotype was picked up a small number of times. The genes are TRBV11-3 and TRBJ2-5; maybe TRBD1 (8 bases). The CDR3 extends over 16 amino acids. The germline V gene encodes CDR1 SGHNT and CDR2 YENEEA. V lost 5 bases to trimming and J lost 2 bases, with 18 bases between them. The CDR3: CASSHGQGGNQETQYF. In DNA form, the CDR3 reads TGTGCCAGCAGCCATGGACAGGGAGGGAATCAAGAGACCCAGTACTTC.

The chain uses TRBV5-6 and TRBJ2-5; D unclear. V lost 2 bases and J 2 bases, leaving 13 bases between the germline ends. The CDR3 is 15 amino acids. In germline, CDR1 is SGHDT, CDR2 YYEEEE. This chain's CDR3 is CASSFYTTVQETQYF. In nucleotides, the CDR3 is TGTGCCAGCAGCTTCTATACGACGGTGCAAGAGACCCAGTACTTC.

As regards this clonotype: With a much larger clone just one base away, this may be a read error. The J gene is TRBJ2-7, the V gene TRBV7-9; D may be TRBD1 (6 bases). CDR1 and CDR2 (germline): SEHNR, FQNEAQ (reference sequence). The germline V and J ends were trimmed by 5 bases and 0 bases, with 11 bases remaining between them. The CDR3 consists of 14 residues. The chain's CDR3 is CASSIGQNSYEQYF. DNA for the CDR3: TGTGCCAGCAGCATCGGACAGAACTCCTACGAGCAGTACTTC.

The rearrangement uses TRBV7-2 and TRBJ2-2, with D possibly being TRBD1 or TRBD2 (6 bases each). Trimming shortened V by 4 bases and J by 8 bases, and 17 bases separated the two germline ends. The CDR3 covers 15 residues. Per germline, CDR1 SGHTA and CDR2 FQGNSA. For the CDR3, the DNA is TGTGCCAGCAGCTCACCGGGGGCCGTTGGGGGGGAGCTGTTTTTT. As protein: CASSSPGAVGGELFF. Looking up the rest from reference TRBV7-2 and TRBJ2-2 gives the full variable domain: GAGVSQSPSNKVTEKGKDVELRCDPISGHTALYWYRQSLGQGLEFLIYFQGNSAPDKSGLPSDRFSAERTGGSVSTLTIQRTQQEDSAVYLCASSSPGAVGGELFFGEGSRLTVL.

In this sample, this clonotype turned up a few times. The rearrangement joins TRBV25-1 to TRBJ2-7; D is possibly TRBD2 (5 bases). Germline V gene sequence: CDR1 MGHDK, CDR2 SYGVNS. This CDR3 region has 13 residues. The V end was cut by 3 bases, the J end by 6 bases, with 12 bases between. CDR3 loop: CASSDGGCGEQYF. The CDR3 DNA reads TGTGCCAGCAGTGACGGCGGGTGCGGCGAGCAGTACTTC.

This clonotype has just a few counts. V gene TRBV5-1 combines with J gene TRBJ2-6; 8 bases fit TRBD2. Germline lookup yields CDR1 SGHRS and CDR2 YFSETQ. The CDR3 totals 19 residues. With V trimmed by 6 bases and J by 1 base, 15 bases remained unmatched. CDR3 nucleotides: TGCGCCAGCACTCCCGCCGGGGGGGACCAAGCGTCTGGGGCCAACGTCCTGACTTTC. It specifies CASTPAGGDQASGANVLTF.

This clonotype was detected many times. The chain links TRBV11-2 to TRBJ2-1, with TRBD2 identical over 12 bases. This CDR3 is 16 amino acids long. From germline, CDR1 is SGHAT and CDR2 FQNNGV. With 4 bases clipped from V and 8 bases from J, the junction kept 9 bases outside the gene matches. In DNA form, the CDR3 reads TGTGCCAGCAGCTCGTGGACTAGCGGGGAAAGGGATGAGCAGTTCTTC. As protein: CASSSWTSGERDEQFF.

The rearrangement uses TRBV18 and TRBJ2-5; perhaps TRBD2 as D (6 bases). CDR1 and CDR2 from the germline V gene are KGHSH and LQKENI. V was clipped by 6 bases and J by 5 bases, with 13 bases between them. This CDR3 spans 13 amino acids. The CDR3 protein is CASSQTSTETQYF. In nucleotides, the CDR3 is TGTGCCAGCTCGCAGACTAGTACGGAGACCCAGTACTTC. The full variable domain, in which reference TRBV18 and TRBJ2-5 provide the parts outside the CDR3, is NAGVMQNPRHLVRRRGQEARLRCSPMKGHSHVYWYRQLPEEGLKFMVYLQKENIIDESGMPKERFSAEFPKEGPSILRIQQVVRGDSAAYFCASSQTSTETQYFGPGTRLLVL.

Details on this clonotype: This may come from a read error, since a much larger clone is one base off. The chain couples TRBV4-1 to TRBJ2-5; TRBD2 might be the D (5 bases). V was cut by 3 bases and J by 2 bases, with 16 bases left in between. The length of the CDR3 is 16 residues. Germline-derived CDR1 and CDR2 are MGHRA and YSYEKL. The CDR3 loop is CASSQRIRGPQETQYF. For the CDR3, the DNA is TGCGCCAGCAGCCAGAGAATACGGGGTCCTCAAGAGACCCAGTACTTC.

The chain combines TRBV7-2 with TRBJ1-6; D call uncertain. V was clipped by 1 base and J by 0 bases, with 10 bases between them. This CDR3 contains 17 residues. Per the germline V gene, CDR1 is SGHTA and CDR2 is FQGNSA. Here the CDR3 DNA reads TGTGCCAGCAGCTTAGATTGGACCCTCTCCTATAATTCACCCCTCCACTTT. This gives the protein CASSLDWTLSYNSPLHF.

The V and J genes are TRBV6-1 and TRBJ1-1; 9 nucleotides align to TRBD1. V gave up 7 bases and J gave up 4 bases; unmatched junction bases: 4. The CDR3 has 13 residues. Germline CDR1 is MNHNS and CDR2 is SASEGT. The CDR3, as DNA: TGTGCCAGCACAACAGGGGGCTGCACTGAAGCTTTCTTT. Protein product: CASTTGGCTEAFF.

This clonotype has ten or more counts. The rearrangement joins TRBV27 to TRBJ2-7; a possible D gene is TRBD1 (5 bases). The V gene's germline CDR1 is MNHEY and CDR2 SMNVEV (reference sequence). V was pared by 6 bases and J by 0 bases, with 15 bases between. The CDR3 sequence is 15 residues long. For the CDR3, the DNA is TGTGCCAGCAGCCCCCAGGCAGGGCCCTCCTACGAGCAGTACTTC. This codes for CASSPQAGPSYEQYF.

This clonotype appeared many times. J is TRBJ2-5 and V is TRBV5-1; D is tentatively TRBD1 or TRBD2 (6 bases each). This CDR3 is built from 16 residues. Deletions cut 4 bases from V and 1 base from J, with 17 bases between. CDR1 and CDR2 from the germline V gene are SGHRS and YFSETQ. The CDR3 loop is CASSVQGGGIQETQYF. CDR3 bases: TGCGCCAGCAGCGTGCAAGGGGGAGGAATCCAAGAGACCCAGTACTTC.